Below are 29 T cell receptor beta chains sequenced from a single sample in a study of blood T cell repertoires in COVID-19. Generated by immunoSEQ multiplex PCR, the TCRdb table keeps only in-frame clones and is missing some. The table includes under 200,000 clones, roughly four fifths detected once. Input material: peripheral blood. The receptors shown here come from a human donor in a cohort sampled during active COVID-19.

This chain joins TRBV18 and TRBJ2-7, with 10 bases that match TRBD2. The CDR3 totals 15 residues. The trim removed 2 bases at V and 7 bases at J, leaving 8 bases unmatched. From germline, CDR1 is KGHSH and CDR2 LQKENI. CDR3 sequence reads: CASSPGLAGAEEQYF. Here the CDR3 DNA reads TGTGCCAGCTCACCAGGGCTAGCGGGGGCCGAGGAGCAGTACTTC. The full variable domain, its missing parts supplied by reference TRBV18 and TRBJ2-7, is NAGVMQNPRHLVRRRGQEARLRCSPMKGHSHVYWYRQLPEEGLKFMVYLQKENIIDESGMPKERFSAEFPKEGPSILRIQQVVRGDSAAYFCASSPGLAGAEEQYFGPGTRLTVT.

V is TRBV3-1 (or the pseudogene TRBV3-2) and J is TRBJ1-3; D is undetermined. This CDR3 comprises 14 residues. V was trimmed by 5 bases and J by 0 bases, leaving 8 bases between them. Germline V gives CDR1 LGHDT, CDR2 YNNKEL (reference sequence). CDR3 coding DNA: TGTGCCAGCAGCGCAAGGAGCTCTGGAAACACCATATATTTT. Translated, it gives CASSARSSGNTIYF.

The chain recombines TRBV19 with TRBJ2-3, with TRBD2 matching over 7 bases. The germline V gene encodes CDR1 LNHDA and CDR2 SQIVND (reference sequence). V dropped 1 base and J dropped 4; count of bases not matched to a gene: 2. The CDR3 spans 14 residues. The chain's CDR3 is CASSIAGGADTQYF. CDR3 bases: TGTGCCAGTAGTATAGCGGGGGGAGCAGATACGCAGTATTTT.

The chain carries TRBV27 and TRBJ2-3, with 8 nucleotides matching TRBD2. V shed 7 bases, J shed 2 bases, and the junction held 5 bases outside the gene matches. This CDR3 region has 14 residues. In germline, CDR1 is MNHEY, CDR2 SMNVEV (reference sequence). CDR3: CASTERETTDTQYF. The CDR3 nucleotides are TGTGCCAGCACAGAGCGGGAGACCACAGATACGCAGTATTTT.

The chain couples TRBV24-1 to TRBJ2-3; TRBD2 matches at 10 bases. The CDR3 spans 14 residues. Germline CDR1 is KGHDR and CDR2 is SFDVKD. V trimming: 4 bases; J trimming: 7 bases; junction bases outside the gene matches: 4. CDR3 in DNA: TGTGCCACCAGTGAAAGCGGGAGGGCACATACGCAGTATTTT. Translated, it gives CATSESGRAHTQYF.

The gene calls are TRBV6-2 or TRBV6-3 and TRBJ2-7; D is uncertain. The ends were cut back, 4 bases at V and 6 bases at J, with 10 bases in the middle. The CDR3 runs 12 residues. Germline loops: CDR1 MNHEY, CDR2 SVGEGT. Here the CDR3 DNA reads TGTGCCAGCAGTTCCCTGCTACGCGAGCAGTACTTC. Translated: CASSSLLREQYF.

The V and J genes are TRBV6-6 and TRBJ2-4, with 10 nucleotides matching TRBD2. J gave up 0 bases and V 5 bases, and 7 bases lay outside the gene matches. The germline CDR1 and CDR2 sequences are MNHNY and SVGAGI (reference sequence). The CDR3 consists of 17 residues. The CDR3 loop reads CASSQTSGPLAKNIQYF. The CDR3 region has the DNA TGTGCCAGCAGTCAGACTAGCGGGCCCCTAGCCAAAAACATTCAGTACTTC.

The chain joins TRBV6-6 to TRBJ2-7; TRBD1 matches at 7 bases. Per germline, CDR1 MNHNY and CDR2 SVGAGI (reference sequence). The CDR3 runs to 15 residues. V lost 5 bases to trimming and J lost 5 bases; unmatched junction nucleotides: 12. DNA of the CDR3: TGTGCCAGCAGTCCCCCGAGGGGGCGCCGGAACGAGCAGTACTTC. This translates into CASSPPRGRRNEQYF.

The gene calls are TRBV27 and TRBJ2-7; possibly TRBD2 for D (7 bases). V was clipped by 3 bases and J by 3 bases, with 12 bases between them. The germline V gene has CDR1 MNHEY and CDR2 SMNVEV (reference sequence). CDR3 length: 14 amino acids. The CDR3 coding sequence is TGTGCCAGCAGTTTGCGGGGGCCCCTCTACGAGCAGTACTTC. It translates to CASSLRGPLYEQYF.

This rearrangement joins TRBV10-1 to TRBJ2-7; 10 bases are shared with TRBD2. The ends lost 1 base at V and 7 bases at J; junction bases unmatched: 10. Per germline, CDR1 WNHNN and CDR2 SYGVQD (reference sequence). The CDR3 loop spans 16 amino acids. CDR3: CASSEYLAGERREQYF. CDR3 bases: TGCGCCAGCAGTGAGTACCTAGCGGGAGAAAGGCGAGAGCAGTACTTC.

This clone was found a few times. The CDR3: CASRPSGRRYEQYF. The CDR3 nucleotides read TGTGCCAGCAGACCTAGCGGGAGGAGGTACGAGCAGTACTTC. This chain joins TRBV7-2 and TRBJ2-7; 11 nucleotides agree with TRBD2. The germline gives CDR1 SGHTA, CDR2 FQGNSA. This CDR3 is 14 amino acids long. J lost 4 bases, V lost 6 bases, and 5 bases had no gene match.

The genes are TRBV11-2 and TRBJ2-7; 9 bases fit TRBD2. The CDR3 contains 15 residues. Germline V lookup: CDR1 SGHAT, CDR2 FQNNGV. V shed 5 bases and J 0 bases; nucleotides not matched to a gene: 5. CDR3 region: CASSVTSGFSYEQYF. Written as DNA, the CDR3 is TGTGCCAGCAGCGTGACTAGCGGTTTCTCCTACGAGCAGTACTTC.

The J gene is TRBJ1-1, the V gene TRBV27; D may be TRBD1 (5 bases). V lost 5 bases to trimming and J lost 4 bases, with 20 bases between them. The CDR3 length is 16 residues. The germline gives CDR1 MNHEY, CDR2 SMNVEV (reference sequence). The CDR3 nucleotides are TGTGCCAGCAGTCCCGATTACGGGGGATTGGGCACTGAAGCTTTCTTT. Translating it yields CASSPDYGGLGTEAFF.

This rearrangement joins TRBV24-1 to TRBJ1-5, with TRBD1 matching over 8 bases. CDR1 and CDR2 from the germline V gene are KGHDR and SFDVKD. J lost 3 bases, V lost 4 bases, and 7 bases had no gene match. This CDR3 region has 16 residues. The chain's CDR3 is CATSDNGQGSNQPQHF. The CDR3 region has the DNA TGTGCCACCAGTGACAATGGACAGGGCTCCAATCAGCCCCAGCATTTT.

The rearrangement uses TRBV7-2 and TRBJ1-1; D unclear. The length of the CDR3 is 14 residues. The ends were cut back, 1 base at V and 1 base at J, with 7 bases in the middle. Germline V gene data show CDR1 as SGHTA and CDR2 as FQGNSA. The CDR3 coding sequence is TGTGCCAGCAGCTTAGATCACGGGAACACTGAAGCTTTCTTT. Encoded protein: CASSLDHGNTEAFF.

V usage is TRBV7-9 and J usage is TRBJ2-3; no firm D call. V lost 0 bases and J 3 bases, leaving 4 bases between the germline ends. The CDR3 totals 13 residues. Germline V lookup: CDR1 SEHNR, CDR2 FQNEAQ (reference sequence). CDR3 sequence: CASSLARTDTQYF. CDR3 sequence (DNA): TGTGCCAGCAGCTTAGCTAGAACAGATACGCAGTATTTT.

The V call is TRBV12-3 or TRBV12-4, the J call TRBJ2-1, with D tentatively TRBD2 (5 bases). Trimming took off 6 bases at V and 1 base at J, with 7 bases between the two ends. The CDR3 has 13 residues. The CDR3 region has the DNA TGTGCCAGCAGGCCGGGGTCCTACAATGAGCAGTTCTTC. Protein product: CASRPGSYNEQFF.

The chain combines TRBV28 with TRBJ2-7; 10 nucleotides agree with TRBD2. CDR3 length equals 18 residues. The germline CDR1 and CDR2 sequences are MDHEN and SYDVKM. Losses at the gene ends were 2 bases for V and 7 bases for J; bases not matched to a gene: 17. The CDR3 bases are TGTGCCAGCAGTTTACGGATAGGCCGGATGCCGGGACTAGCGGAGCAGTACTTC. Its translation is CASSLRIGRMPGLAEQYF. Drawing the rest from reference TRBV28 and TRBJ2-7, the complete variable domain is DVKVTQSSRYLVKRTGEKVFLECVQDMDHENMFWYRQDPGLGLRLIYFSYDVKMKEKGDIPEGYSVSREKKERFSLILESASTNQTSMYLCASSLRIGRMPGLAEQYFGPGTRLTVT.

The V and J genes are TRBV7-9 and TRBJ2-7; the D gene is possibly TRBD2 (7 bases). With 7 bases removed from V and 5 bases from J, the gap between germline ends came to 18 bases. The CDR3 length is 14 residues. CDR1 SEHNR and CDR2 FQNEAQ come from the germline V gene (reference sequence). In nucleotides, the CDR3 is TGTGCCAGCACCAAAGGGGGGGGTTATCACGAGCAGTACTTC. As protein: CASTKGGGYHEQYF.

This chain links TRBV19 with TRBJ2-1; 11 nucleotides match TRBD2. V lost 1 base, J lost 8 bases, and 13 bases stayed unmatched. The CDR3 totals 18 residues. Germline loops: CDR1 LNHDA, CDR2 SQIVND (reference sequence). For the CDR3, the DNA is TGTGCCAGTAGTATAGCCGGTCGGAGTAGCGGGAGGGCCTATGAGCAGTTCTTC. Its translation: CASSIAGRSSGRAYEQFF.

This chain connects TRBV4-1 to TRBJ1-1, with D tentatively TRBD1 (5 bases). Germline values: CDR1 MGHRA, CDR2 YSYEKL. V lost 1 base to trimming and J lost 5 bases, with 8 bases between them. This CDR3 is built from 13 residues. DNA for the CDR3: TGCGCCAGCAGCCAAGCCCAGGGAACTGAAGCTTTCTTT. It codes for CASSQAQGTEAFF.

The V and J genes are TRBV5-4 and TRBJ2-2; TRBD1 matches at 8 bases. There are 16 residues in the CDR3. The V gene's germline CDR1 is SGHNT and CDR2 YYREEE (reference sequence). V gave up 2 bases and J gave up 1 base; unmatched junction bases: 4. CDR3 DNA: TGTGCCAGCAGCTTAGGGGGGACAGGGAACACCGGGGAGCTGTTTTTT. It yields the protein CASSLGGTGNTGELFF.

The sample holds one count of this clone. The junction departs from the called germline gene at one end, perhaps through a read error. The CDR3 sequence: CASSLEDREGEDF. The CDR3 DNA is TGTGCCAGCAGCTTGGAGGACAGGGAGGGTGAGGACTTC. This sequence joins TRBV5-6 and TRBJ2-7; possible D gene TRBD1, 8 bases. The CDR3 sequence is 13 residues long. Germline V gene lookup returns CDR1 SGHDT and CDR2 YYEEEE.

This clone was seen just once. The chain employs TRBV29-1 and TRBJ1-2; D is perhaps TRBD1 (6 bases). V was shortened by 7 bases and J by 4 bases, with 19 bases between the two germline ends. Germline V gives CDR1 SQVTM, CDR2 ANQGSEA. CDR3 length: 14 amino acids. The CDR3 spells CSGDLQGESYGYTF. The CDR3 nucleotides are TGCAGCGGGGACCTACAGGGAGAGAGCTATGGCTACACCTTC.

The chain combines TRBV27 with TRBJ2-3; TRBD2 aligns across 13 bases. J lost 2 bases, V lost 5 bases, and 13 bases had no gene match. CDR1 is MNHEY, CDR2 SMNVEV, per germline (reference sequence). The CDR3 length is 19 residues. For the CDR3, the DNA is TGTGCCAGCAGTACCCCCCCGACTAGCGGGGGGACCTTCACAGATACGCAGTATTTT. It is translated as CASSTPPTSGGTFTDTQYF.

V gene TRBV5-6 combines with J gene TRBJ2-5; 10 bases align to TRBD2. Germline lookup yields CDR1 SGHDT and CDR2 YYEEEE. This CDR3 has 15 residues. After removal of 1 base from V and 2 bases from J, the junction contained 2 bases not matched to a gene. The CDR3 DNA is TGTGCCAGCAGCTTGAGGACTAGCGGACAAGAGACCCAGTACTTC. Protein: CASSLRTSGQETQYF.

This clone was seen just once. V and J are TRBV6-5 and TRBJ1-3, with D perhaps matching TRBD1 (6 bases). Germline V gene data show CDR1 as MNHEY and CDR2 as SVGAGI. V was shortened by 1 base and J by 2 bases, with 9 bases between the two germline ends. The CDR3 length is 15 residues. The DNA of the CDR3 is TGTGCCAGCAGTTACTGGGGGGGCGCTGGAAACACCATATATTTT. It codes for CASSYWGGAGNTIYF.

This rearrangement joins TRBV10-3 to TRBJ2-7, with D maybe TRBD2 (6 bases). This CDR3 is 15 amino acids long. V lost 3 bases and J 0 bases, leaving 12 bases between the germline ends. Germline V CDR1 and CDR2: ENHRY, SYGVKD. The CDR3 loop reads CAISEGRGLSYEQYF. The DNA of the CDR3 is TGTGCCATCAGTGAAGGGCGGGGCCTCTCCTACGAGCAGTACTTC.

The rearrangement links TRBV27 to TRBJ1-2; TRBD1 might be the D (6 bases). The germline gives CDR1 MNHEY, CDR2 SMNVEV (reference sequence). The CDR3 has 14 amino acids. V dropped 5 bases and J dropped 2 bases, with 12 bases sitting between them. DNA of the CDR3: TGTGCCAGCAGTCCCCCCGGACAGAACTATGGCTACACCTTC. Protein sequence: CASSPPGQNYGYTF.